The rows below give T cell receptor beta chains drawn from one sample of a study of blood T cell repertoires in COVID-19. Data came from immunoSEQ multiplex PCR; TCRdb stores just in-frame clones and leaves some out. Of under 200,000 clones listed, 88% are singletons. Sequencing was done on a sample of peripheral blood. These receptors all stem from a man aged 35 to 55 with active or convalescent COVID-19. Both conserved end residues are part of each CDR3. A D gene is named only where the DNA matches it firmly. Clone size is stated in some rows and not others, as once, few, many or a class when expanded.

TRBD1	TRBV19	TRBJ2-2	-	TGTGCCAGTAGTAGTGGACAGGGGCGGACGAACACCGGGGAGCTGTTTTTT	CASSSGQGRTNTGELFF
-	TRBV7-2	TRBJ2-2	-	TGTGCCAGCAGCTCCCTGAGGAGGGGGGAGCTGTTTTTT	CASSSLRRGELFF
-	TRBV4-2	TRBJ1-1	-	TGTGCCAGCAGCCTAACAGGGAGCACTGAAGCTTTCTTT	CASSLTGSTEAFF
-	TRBV14	TRBJ2-3	-	TGTGCCAGCAGCCAAGATCTGGCTAGGGGAAAGGGAACAGATACGCAGTATTTT	CASSQDLARGKGTDTQYF
TRBD2	TRBV19	TRBJ2-3	-	TGTGCCAGTAGTACCTCGGGACTAGCTTCGACAGATACGCAGTATTTT	CASSTSGLASTDTQYF
-	TRBV5-8	TRBJ2-1	-	TGTGCCAGCAGCCATACTAGAAAGGGCTCCTACAATGAGCAGTTCTTC	CASSHTRKGSYNEQFF
TRBD2	TRBV11-1	TRBJ2-1	-	TGTGCCAGCTCCCGACTAGCAGCCTACAATGAGCAGTTCTTC	CASSRLAAYNEQFF
TRBD1	TRBV5-4	TRBJ1-1	-	TGTGCCAGCACTATACAGGGGGCGCGTACTGAAGCTTTCTTT	CASTIQGARTEAFF
TRBD1	TRBV6-5	TRBJ2-2	-	TGTGCCAGTTCCGGGACAGGGGCGAACACCGGGGAGCTGTTTTTT	CASSGTGANTGELFF
-	TRBV5-5	TRBJ1-5	-	TGTGCCAGCAGCTTGGACGGACCCGGGGGGCCCCAGCATTTT	CASSLDGPGGPQHF
-	TRBV2	TRBJ1-5	-	TGTGCCAGCAGTATGGGACAACTTTCCGTTCAGCCCCAGCATTTT	CASSMGQLSVQPQHF
TRBD1	TRBV19	TRBJ1-6	-	TGTGCCAGTAGTATTATTACAGGGGAAGGTTCACCCCTCCACTTT	CASSIITGEGSPLHF
-	TRBV24-1	TRBJ2-3	-	TGTGCCACCAGTGATTTCGGGACAGATACGCAGTATTTT	CATSDFGTDTQYF
TRBD2	TRBV15	TRBJ2-7	-	TGTGCCACCAGCAGAGATCGTTTTGGGCTAGCGGGAGGGCTGCCCGAGCAGTACTTC	CATSRDRFGLAGGLPEQYF
TRBD1	TRBV28	TRBJ2-7	few	TGTGCCAGCAGTTCCCTTGGGACAGGGGAGTACGAGCAGTACTTC	CASSSLGTGEYEQYF
-	TRBV7-9	TRBJ1-3	-	TGTGCCAGCAGCTTACAACAGGGTTCTGGAAACACCATATATTTT	CASSLQQGSGNTIYF
-	TRBV5-4	TRBJ2-2	-	TGTGCCAGCACCGATCGTGGATCGGGTCCCGGGGAGCTGTTTTTT	CASTDRGSGPGELFF
-	TRBV6-5	TRBJ1-3	few	TGTGCCAGCAGGGATGGACAGACCGGAGACACCATATATTTT	CASRDGQTGDTIYF
TRBD1	TRBV6-6	TRBJ1-2	-	TGTGCCAGCACCGTCGACAGGGGTACTAATGGCTACACCTTC	CASTVDRGTNGYTF
TRBD2	TRBV5-1	TRBJ2-1	-	TGCGCCAGCAGCATCGGGACTAGCGGGAGTCGGGAGCAGTTCTTC	CASSIGTSGSREQFF
-	TRBV20-1	TRBJ1-4	-	TGCAGTGTCCATCGGAATGAAAAACTGTTTTTT	CSVHRNEKLFF
-	TRBV10-3	TRBJ2-3	-	TGTGCCATCAGATCCACAACAGATACGCAGTATTTT	CAIRSTTDTQYF
TRBD1	TRBV5-1	TRBJ1-3	-	TGCGCCAGCAGCCGAGAGGGACAGGGGTTTTCCGGAAACACCATATATTTT	CASSREGQGFSGNTIYF
-	TRBV14	TRBJ2-7	-	TGTGCCAGCAGCCAAGGTTGGACGGGGTACGAGCAGTACTTC	CASSQGWTGYEQYF
-	TRBV18	TRBJ2-5	-	TGTGCCAGCTCATCAGGAGGGGAAGGGACCCAGTACTTC	CASSSGGEGTQYF
-	TRBV2	TRBJ1-1	-	TGTGCCAGCAGTGACAGGGGCTACACTGAAGCTTTCTTT	CASSDRGYTEAFF
-	TRBV30	TRBJ2-7	-	TGTGCCTGGAGTGGGCTAGCCTACGAGCAGTACTTC	CAWSGLAYEQYF
-	TRBV6-2/TRBV6-3	TRBJ2-4	-	TGTGCCAGCAGTCTCCAACAGGTACCACACATTCAGTACTTC	CASSLQQVPHIQYF
TRBD2	TRBV6-5	TRBJ2-7	-	TGTGCCAGCACCCCTAGCGGGGGGGTGGGCGAGCAGTACTTC	CASTPSGGVGEQYF
-	TRBV25-1	TRBJ2-5	-	TGTGCCAGCAGTGAATGGGCAGAGACCCAGTACTTC	CASSEWAETQYF
-	TRBV10-2	TRBJ1-1	-	TGCGCCAGCAGTGAGCCCATTGGGACTCTTTACGCTTTCTTT	CASSEPIGTLYAFF
-	TRBV3-1/TRBV3-2	TRBJ2-1	-	TGTGCCAGCAGCCAAGATCCCAACCGGGATGAGCAGTTCTTC	CASSQDPNRDEQFF
TRBD2	TRBV19	TRBJ2-3	-	TGTGCCAGTAGTATCCTCGGGGGGAGCACAGATACGCAGTATTTT	CASSILGGSTDTQYF
-	TRBV5-5	TRBJ1-5	-	TGTGCCAGCAGCTTACAAGAAGAGCCCCAGCATTTT	CASSLQEEPQHF
-	TRBV19	TRBJ1-5	once	TGTGCCAGTAGCCTGGACAGCCCCAATCAGCCCCAGCATTTT	CASSLDSPNQPQHF
TRBD1	TRBV6-5	TRBJ2-7	-	TGTGCCAGCAGAAAAGGGTCGACAGGGACCTACGAGCAGTACTTC	CASRKGSTGTYEQYF
TRBD1	TRBV6-2/TRBV6-3	TRBJ2-1	-	TGTGCCAGCAGTTACGTCCAGGGGGCTTCCAATGAGCAGTTCTTC	CASSYVQGASNEQFF
TRBD2	TRBV3-1/TRBV3-2	TRBJ2-3	-	TGTGCCAGCAGCCGTCGTGGAGCGGGAGATGGGGGGCAGTATTTT	CASSRRGAGDGGQYF
TRBD1	TRBV2	TRBJ1-2	-	TGTGCCAGCATCCCGGACAGGGTTGGGGGCTACACCTTC	CASIPDRVGGYTF
TRBD2	TRBV6-2/TRBV6-3	TRBJ2-6	-	TGTGCCAGCAGCCTGAGGACTAGCGGGGCTGGGGCCAACGTCCTGACTTTC	CASSLRTSGAGANVLTF
-	TRBV6-5	TRBJ1-2	once	TGTGCCAGCAGCTGGGACTCCGACTATGGCTACACCTTC	CASSWDSDYGYTF
TRBD1	TRBV9	TRBJ1-6	-	TGTGCCAGCAGCGTAACGCAGGGGGCAAGTTCACCCCTCCACTTT	CASSVTQGASSPLHF
-	TRBV5-1	TRBJ1-1	-	TGCGCCAGCAGCCGGCCGGGGTCCTTTGAAGCTTTCTTT	CASSRPGSFEAFF
-	TRBV7-9	TRBJ1-1	-	TGTGCCAGCAGCGAAACGCCCGACAGGATGAACACTGAAGCTTTCTTT	CASSETPDRMNTEAFF
TRBD1	TRBV19	TRBJ2-1	-	TGTGCCAGTAGTATATCGGGACAGCACAATGAGCAGTTCTTC	CASSISGQHNEQFF